The rows below give T cell receptor beta chains drawn from one sample of a study of blood T cell repertoires in COVID-19. The table came from immunoSEQ multiplex PCR; TCRdb's copy has only in-frame clones and leaves some out. The sample lists under 250,000 clones, approximately 82% occurring once. The sample taken for sequencing was peripheral blood. The receptors shown here come from a man aged 40-55 years with active or convalescent COVID-19. Both conserved end residues are part of each CDR3. The order of the fields is CDR3 protein, CDR3 DNA, clone size, D gene, J gene, V gene. The D gene is left open where the match is weak. Clone sizes are given selectively: once, few, many, or a class where the clone is expanded.

CDR3 protein: CASSPSQGVTGELFF
CDR3 DNA: TGTGCCAGCAGCCCGTCACAGGGAGTGACCGGGGAGCTGTTTTTT
clone size: once
D gene: NA
J gene: TRBJ2-2
V gene: TRBV9

CDR3 protein: CASSLGSSGRGQETQYF
CDR3 DNA: TGCGCCAGCAGCTTGGGCTCTAGCGGGAGAGGGCAAGAGACCCAGTACTTC
clone size: NA
D gene: TRBD2
J gene: TRBJ2-5
V gene: TRBV5-1

CDR3 protein: CASSSTGANGELFF
CDR3 DNA: TGTGCCAGCAGCTCCACAGGGGCGAACGGGGAGCTGTTTTTT
clone size: once
D gene: TRBD1
J gene: TRBJ2-2
V gene: TRBV11-3

CDR3 protein: CASGLKPNRGKDGYTF
CDR3 DNA: TGTGCTAGTGGTTTGAAACCAAACAGGGGGAAAGATGGCTACACCTTC
clone size: few
D gene: TRBD1
J gene: TRBJ1-2
V gene: TRBV12-5

CDR3 protein: CASSIGTSLEQYF
CDR3 DNA: TGTGCCAGCAGCATTGGGACTAGTCTCGAGCAGTACTTC
clone size: NA
D gene: TRBD2
J gene: TRBJ2-7
V gene: TRBV5-4

CDR3 protein: CASSLTGQGEAFF
CDR3 DNA: TGCGCCAGCAGCCTCACCGGACAGGGTGAAGCTTTCTTT
clone size: NA
D gene: TRBD1
J gene: TRBJ1-1
V gene: TRBV4-1

CDR3 protein: CSASTGTSNSPLHF
CDR3 DNA: TGCAGTGCGAGTACAGGGACGAGTAATTCACCCCTCCACTTT
clone size: NA
D gene: NA
J gene: TRBJ1-6
V gene: TRBV20-1

CDR3 protein: CASSTSSIAGGPYTGELFF
CDR3 DNA: TGTGCCAGCAGCACCTCTAGCATTGCGGGGGGGCCTTACACCGGGGAGCTGTTTTTT
clone size: NA
D gene: TRBD2
J gene: TRBJ2-2
V gene: TRBV7-9

CDR3 protein: CASSLRLGSYEQYF
CDR3 DNA: TGTGCCAGCAGCTTGCGGCTGGGGAGCTACGAGCAGTACTTC
clone size: NA
D gene: NA
J gene: TRBJ2-7
V gene: TRBV5-5

CDR3 protein: CASRVQQGEAFF
CDR3 DNA: TGTGCCAGCAGAGTCCAACAGGGAGAAGCTTTCTTT
clone size: NA
D gene: NA
J gene: TRBJ1-1
V gene: TRBV2

CDR3 protein: CASSSLLAKNIQYF
CDR3 DNA: TGTGCCAGCAGTTCCCTATTAGCCAAAAACATTCAGTACTTC
clone size: NA
D gene: NA
J gene: TRBJ2-4
V gene: TRBV6-2/TRBV6-3

CDR3 protein: CAWNRQGGTGELFF
CDR3 DNA: TGTGCCTGGAACCGACAGGGAGGCACCGGGGAGCTGTTTTTT
clone size: NA
D gene: NA
J gene: TRBJ2-2
V gene: TRBV30

CDR3 protein: CASSQGATRSYNEQFF
CDR3 DNA: TGCGCCAGCAGCCAAGGGGCCACCCGCTCCTACAATGAGCAGTTCTTC
clone size: NA
D gene: NA
J gene: TRBJ2-1
V gene: TRBV4-3

CDR3 protein: CASSQEVGAGVGEQYF
CDR3 DNA: TGCGCCAGCAGCCAAGAAGTGGGAGCGGGAGTAGGGGAGCAGTACTTC
clone size: NA
D gene: TRBD2
J gene: TRBJ2-7
V gene: TRBV4-1

CDR3 protein: CASSAGVGHYGYTF
CDR3 DNA: TGTGCCAGCAGTGCTGGGGTGGGGCACTATGGCTACACCTTC
clone size: NA
D gene: NA
J gene: TRBJ1-2
V gene: TRBV2

CDR3 protein: CASSTATGEPQHF
CDR3 DNA: TGTGCCAGCAGTACAGCGACGGGGGAGCCCCAGCATTTT
clone size: NA
D gene: NA
J gene: TRBJ1-5
V gene: TRBV5-6

CDR3 protein: CASSYPGPKGGEQYF
CDR3 DNA: TGCGCCAGCAGCTACCCGGGACCCAAAGGGGGCGAGCAGTACTTC
clone size: NA
D gene: NA
J gene: TRBJ2-7
V gene: TRBV5-1

CDR3 protein: CASRASRVETQYF
CDR3 DNA: TGTGCCAGCAGGGCCTCCAGGGTTGAGACCCAGTACTTC
clone size: NA
D gene: NA
J gene: TRBJ2-5
V gene: TRBV27

CDR3 protein: CASSETAVNTEAFF
CDR3 DNA: TGTGCCAGCAGTGAGACAGCCGTGAACACTGAAGCTTTCTTT
clone size: NA
D gene: NA
J gene: TRBJ1-1
V gene: TRBV25-1

CDR3 protein: CASSQAYRQGAGNEQYF
CDR3 DNA: TGCGCCAGCAGCCAGGCCTACCGACAGGGGGCGGGAAACGAGCAGTACTTC
clone size: NA
D gene: TRBD1
J gene: TRBJ2-7
V gene: TRBV4-1

CDR3 protein: CASSYLTGTPPYGYTF
CDR3 DNA: TGTGCCAGCAGTTACCTTACAGGGACCCCTCCCTATGGCTACACCTTC
clone size: NA
D gene: NA
J gene: TRBJ1-2
V gene: TRBV6-5

CDR3 protein: CASSFIWTGANTGELFF
CDR3 DNA: TGTGCCAGCAGTTTCATCTGGACAGGGGCAAACACCGGGGAGCTGTTTTTT
clone size: few
D gene: TRBD1
J gene: TRBJ2-2
V gene: TRBV27

CDR3 protein: CSVEDPLVRLAAYNEQFF
CDR3 DNA: TGCAGCGTTGAAGATCCTTTGGTTCGACTAGCGGCCTACAATGAGCAGTTCTTC
clone size: NA
D gene: TRBD2
J gene: TRBJ2-1
V gene: TRBV29-1

CDR3 protein: CASSPPGTIGEQYF
CDR3 DNA: TGTGCCAGCAGCCCTCCCGGGACTATCGGCGAGCAGTACTTC
clone size: NA
D gene: TRBD2
J gene: TRBJ2-7
V gene: TRBV11-3

CDR3 protein: CAISDLGATNEKLFF
CDR3 DNA: TGTGCCATCAGTGATTTAGGGGCAACTAATGAAAAACTGTTTTTT
clone size: once
D gene: NA
J gene: TRBJ1-4
V gene: TRBV10-3

CDR3 protein: CASSRNRGPGYTF
CDR3 DNA: TGTGCCAGCAGCCGGAACAGGGGGCCTGGCTACACCTTC
clone size: NA
D gene: TRBD1
J gene: TRBJ1-2
V gene: TRBV3-1/TRBV3-2

CDR3 protein: CASSKQVGALYQETQYF
CDR3 DNA: TGTGCCAGCAGCAAACAGGTAGGGGCCTTGTACCAAGAGACCCAGTACTTC
clone size: NA
D gene: NA
J gene: TRBJ2-5
V gene: TRBV21-1

CDR3 protein: CASSIQRTVNQPQHF
CDR3 DNA: TGTGCCAGTAGTATTCAAAGGACAGTAAATCAGCCCCAGCATTTT
clone size: NA
D gene: NA
J gene: TRBJ1-5
V gene: TRBV19

CDR3 protein: CASSQDLGGLAGVSSYEQYF
CDR3 DNA: TGTGCCAGCAGCCAAGATCTTGGGGGTCTAGCGGGGGTAAGCTCCTACGAGCAGTACTTC
clone size: once
D gene: TRBD2
J gene: TRBJ2-7
V gene: TRBV3-1/TRBV3-2

CDR3 protein: CASSEKQSPPIPLHF
CDR3 DNA: TGTGCCAGCAGTGAAAAACAGTCACCGCCGATTCCCCTCCACTTT
clone size: NA
D gene: NA
J gene: TRBJ1-6
V gene: TRBV2

CDR3 protein: CAWGQGMNTEAFF
CDR3 DNA: TGTGCCTGGGGACAGGGGATGAACACTGAAGCTTTCTTT
clone size: few
D gene: TRBD1
J gene: TRBJ1-1
V gene: TRBV30

CDR3 protein: CASSGVGPYEQYF
CDR3 DNA: TGTGCCAGCAGTGGGGTGGGGCCCTACGAGCAGTACTTC
clone size: once
D gene: NA
J gene: TRBJ2-7
V gene: TRBV6-6

CDR3 protein: CASSQAGTGDYGGELFF
CDR3 DNA: TGTGCCAGCAGCCAAGCCGGGACAGGGGATTATGGCGGGGAGCTGTTTTTT
clone size: NA
D gene: TRBD1
J gene: TRBJ2-2
V gene: TRBV4-2

CDR3 protein: CASSAESNQPQHF
CDR3 DNA: TGTGCCAGCAGCGCTGAGAGCAATCAGCCCCAGCATTTT
clone size: NA
D gene: NA
J gene: TRBJ1-5
V gene: TRBV7-8

CDR3 protein: CASSIPSAGEVGEQYF
CDR3 DNA: TGTGCCAGTAGTATACCCTCCGCGGGAGAGGTGGGCGAGCAGTACTTC
clone size: NA
D gene: TRBD2
J gene: TRBJ2-7
V gene: TRBV19

CDR3 protein: CASMTGFGQPQHF
CDR3 DNA: TGTGCCAGCATGACAGGGTTCGGTCAGCCCCAGCATTTT
clone size: NA
D gene: TRBD1
J gene: TRBJ1-5
V gene: TRBV2

CDR3 protein: CASSPGDRAYYGYTF
CDR3 DNA: TGTGCCAGCTCACCTGGGGACAGAGCTTACTATGGCTACACCTTC
clone size: NA
D gene: TRBD1
J gene: TRBJ1-2
V gene: TRBV18

CDR3 protein: CASSLGSGGNQPQHF
CDR3 DNA: TGTGCCAGCAGCTTAGGCAGCGGGGGCAATCAGCCCCAGCATTTT
clone size: NA
D gene: NA
J gene: TRBJ1-5
V gene: TRBV7-9

CDR3 protein: CASSYRLQLNTGELFF
CDR3 DNA: TGTGCCAGCAGTTACAGACTCCAACTTAACACCGGGGAGCTGTTTTTT
clone size: NA
D gene: NA
J gene: TRBJ2-2
V gene: TRBV6-5

CDR3 protein: CASSPRPNSGSPLHF
CDR3 DNA: TGTGCCAGCAGCCCGCGGCCTAATAGTGGTTCACCCCTCCACTTT
clone size: once
D gene: NA
J gene: TRBJ1-6
V gene: TRBV11-3

CDR3 protein: CASSYSPGTTYGYTF
CDR3 DNA: TGTGCCAGCAGTTACTCCCCAGGGACTACATATGGCTACACCTTC
clone size: NA
D gene: NA
J gene: TRBJ1-2
V gene: TRBV6-5

CDR3 protein: CASSLSGQGWSDYGYTF
CDR3 DNA: TGTGCCAGCAGTCTATCGGGACAGGGGTGGTCGGACTATGGCTACACCTTC
clone size: once
D gene: TRBD1
J gene: TRBJ1-2
V gene: TRBV6-6

CDR3 protein: CASTYSPADTQYF
CDR3 DNA: TGTGCCAGCACTTATTCGCCGGCAGATACGCAGTATTTT
clone size: NA
D gene: NA
J gene: TRBJ2-3
V gene: TRBV2

CDR3 protein: CASADRAHDTQYF
CDR3 DNA: TGTGCCAGCGCGGACAGGGCCCACGATACGCAGTATTTT
clone size: once
D gene: TRBD1
J gene: TRBJ2-3
V gene: TRBV19

CDR3 protein: CASSSQGAGEKLFF
CDR3 DNA: TGTGCCAGCAGTTCACAGGGGGCTGGTGAAAAACTGTTTTTT
clone size: NA
D gene: TRBD1
J gene: TRBJ1-4
V gene: TRBV28